These 8 T cell receptor beta chains were all obtained from the same sample, sequenced in a study of CD8 T cells in ankylosing spondylitis. Overall study results and limits: Seven to nine highly homologous variants formed a TCR beta motif that appeared characteristic of ankylosing spondylitis blood.

The antigens for these receptors are not known. Each CDR3 protein gets one entry after TCRdb re-called the 5' RACE reads with MiXCR. The sample comprises 450,000 to 550,000 distinct CDR3 sequences, about 5.4% of which are singletons, and around 3.5% rests with the top ten. The source material was blood, either unsorted or a sorted T cell fraction (not recorded which). These receptors came from a male donor with ankylosing spondylitis.

This clonotype was picked up many times. The chain couples TRBV4-2 to TRBJ2-3, with D unresolved. This CDR3 is built from 14 residues. The ends were cut back, 0 bases at V and 4 bases at J, with 8 bases in the middle. CDR1 LGHNA and CDR2 YNFKEQ come from the germline V gene. DNA for the CDR3: TGTGCCAGCAGCCAAGATTTCGCGGCAGATACGCAGTATTTT. It translates to CASSQDFAADTQYF.

This clonotype was observed at least ten times. The rearrangement links TRBV10-3 to TRBJ2-4; 7 bases agree with TRBD2. Germline trimming cut 6 bases from V and 8 bases from J; bases unmatched to any gene: 4. This CDR3 spans 12 amino acids. The V gene's germline CDR1 is ENHRY and CDR2 SYGVKD. The CDR3: CAISPGGDIQYF. The CDR3, as DNA: TGTGCCATCAGCCCTGGGGGGGACATTCAGTACTTC.

This clonotype turned up a few times. The chain combines TRBV7-2 with TRBJ2-1; possible D gene TRBD2, 5 bases. Trimming pared 2 bases from V and 6 bases from J, leaving 14 bases between. The CDR3 length is 15 residues. Germline V CDR1 and CDR2: SGHTA, FQGNSA. In DNA, the CDR3 is TGTGCCAGCAGCTTAATGGCGGGCAACCTCAATGAGCAGTTCTTC. This encodes CASSLMAGNLNEQFF.

This clonotype was seen ten or more times. This rearrangement joins TRBV20-1 to TRBJ2-3; 11 nucleotides match TRBD2. Germline loops: CDR1 DFQATT, CDR2 SNEGSKA (reference sequence). Losses at the gene ends were 0 bases for V and 2 bases for J; bases not matched to a gene: 4. This CDR3 spans 16 amino acids. CDR3 DNA sequence: TGCAGTGCTAGAGATCTACTAGCGGGAGCCACAGATACGCAGTATTTT. This translates into CSARDLLAGATDTQYF.

This clonotype was counted ten times or more. The V gene is TRBV20-1, the J gene TRBJ1-4; TRBD1 agrees at 9 bases. After removal of 3 bases from V and 8 bases from J, the junction contained 10 bases not matched to a gene. This CDR3 is built from 15 residues. Looked up from germline, CDR1 is DFQATT and CDR2 is SNEGSKA (reference sequence). CDR3 protein: CSASLPGQGGEKLFF. DNA for the CDR3: TGCAGTGCTAGTCTCCCGGGACAGGGTGGCGAAAAACTGTTTTTT.

At least ten counts were recorded for this clonotype. The chain employs TRBV5-5 and TRBJ2-1, with TRBD2 matching over 9 bases. Germline values: CDR1 SGHKS, CDR2 YYEKEE (reference sequence). V lost 2 bases to trimming and J lost 10 bases; unmatched junction nucleotides: 10. This CDR3 is built from 15 residues. CDR3 coding DNA: TGTGCCAGCAGCTTCTCGCTAGCGGGACTGAGGGAGCAGTTCTTC. It translates to CASSFSLAGLREQFF.

In this sample, this clonotype turned up many times. The chain is built from TRBV29-1 and TRBJ2-3; D not certain. Germline-derived CDR1 and CDR2 are SQVTM and ANQGSEA. The length of the CDR3 is 11 residues. V was trimmed by 5 bases and J by 3 bases, leaving 6 bases between them. The CDR3, as DNA: TGCAGCGTTTCAAGGACAGATACGCAGTATTTT. Its translation: CSVSRTDTQYF.

The chain is built from TRBV7-2 and TRBJ2-6; D is uncertain. This CDR3 region has 16 residues. With 1 base removed from V and 3 bases from J, the gap between germline ends came to 10 bases. Germline V gene sequence: CDR1 SGHTA, CDR2 FQGNSA. CDR3 loop: CASSLGVRFGANVLTF. CDR3 sequence (DNA): TGTGCCAGCAGCTTAGGGGTGCGGTTTGGGGCCAACGTCCTGACTTTC.